Below, one TCR beta chain is given with its context. Clones were sequenced by immunoSEQ multiplex PCR, and TCRdb holds only the in-frame ones, with some missing. The sample has 98,000 or so clones, roughly 93% seen once. Germline assignment: CDR1 SGHVS and CDR2 FQNEAQ. CDR3 size: 15 residues. V was cut by 0 bases and J by 4 bases, with 10 bases left in between. The entry originates in a study of siplizumab effects on memory and regulatory T cells. The source material was Tregs sorted from blood. This TCR was recovered from a human donor in good health. The rearrangement joins TRBV7-8 to TRBJ1-5; weak D call: TRBD1 (6 bases). The CDR3 sequence: CASSLAAGANQPQHF. DNA of the CDR3: TGTGCCAGCAGCTTAGCGGCAGGGGCGAATCAGCCCCAGCATTTT.